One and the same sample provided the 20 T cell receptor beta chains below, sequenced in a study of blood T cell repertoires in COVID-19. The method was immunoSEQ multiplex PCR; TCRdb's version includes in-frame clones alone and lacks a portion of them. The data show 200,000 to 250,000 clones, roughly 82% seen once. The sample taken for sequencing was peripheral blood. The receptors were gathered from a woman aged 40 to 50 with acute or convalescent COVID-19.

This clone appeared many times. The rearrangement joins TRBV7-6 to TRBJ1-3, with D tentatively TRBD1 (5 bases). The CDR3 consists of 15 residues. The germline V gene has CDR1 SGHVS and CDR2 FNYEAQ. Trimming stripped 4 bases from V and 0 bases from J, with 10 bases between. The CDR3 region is CASSSWGLSGNTIYF. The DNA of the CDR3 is TGTGCCAGCAGCTCCTGGGGCCTCTCTGGAAACACCATATATTTT.

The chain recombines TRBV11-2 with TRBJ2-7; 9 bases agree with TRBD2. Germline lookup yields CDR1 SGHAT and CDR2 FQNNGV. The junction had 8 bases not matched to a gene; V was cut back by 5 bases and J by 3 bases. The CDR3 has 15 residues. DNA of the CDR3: TGTGCCAGCAGCCCCATTAGCGGGAGTGGCTACGAGCAGTACTTC. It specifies CASSPISGSGYEQYF. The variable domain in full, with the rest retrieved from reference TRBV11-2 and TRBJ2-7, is EAGVAQSPRYKIIEKRQSVAFWCNPISGHATLYWYQQILGQGPKLLIQFQNNGVVDDSQLPKDRFSAERLKGVDSTLKIQPAKLEDSAVYLCASSPISGSGYEQYFGPGTRLTVT.

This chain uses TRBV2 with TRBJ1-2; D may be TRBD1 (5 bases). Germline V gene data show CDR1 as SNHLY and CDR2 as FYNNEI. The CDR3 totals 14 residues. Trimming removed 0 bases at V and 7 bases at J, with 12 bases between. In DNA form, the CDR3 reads TGTGCCAGCAGTGAAGCCACCCAGGGAAGTGGCTACACCTTC. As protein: CASSEATQGSGYTF.

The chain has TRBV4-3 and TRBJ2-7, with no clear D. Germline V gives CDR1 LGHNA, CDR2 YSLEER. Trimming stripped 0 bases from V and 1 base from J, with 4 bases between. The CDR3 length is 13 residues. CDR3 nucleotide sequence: TGCGCCAGCAGCCAAGACAGTTCCTACGAGCAGTACTTC. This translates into CASSQDSSYEQYF.

The CDR3 DNA follows: TGTGCTAGTGGTTTGTATGCAGGGACAAAAATTACACCCTCTGGGGCCAACGTCCTGACTTTC. As protein: CASGLYAGTKITPSGANVLTF. The chain recombines TRBV12-5 with TRBJ2-6; D might be TRBD1 (6 bases). V dropped 2 bases and J dropped 0 bases, with 23 bases sitting between them. The germline gives CDR1 LGHNT, CDR2 FRNRAP. This CDR3 has 21 amino acids. The whole variable domain, filled in from reference TRBV12-5 and TRBJ2-6, reads DARVTQTPRHKVTEMGQEVTMRCQPILGHNTVFWYRQTMMQGLELLAYFRNRAPLDDSGMPKDRFSAEMPDATLATLKIQPSEPRDSAVYFCASGLYAGTKITPSGANVLTFGAGSRLTVL.

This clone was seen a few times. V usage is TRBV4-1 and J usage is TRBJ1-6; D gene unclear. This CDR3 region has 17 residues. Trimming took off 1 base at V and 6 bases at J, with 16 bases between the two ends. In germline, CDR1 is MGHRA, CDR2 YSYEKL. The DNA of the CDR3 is TGCGCCAGCAGCCAAGGCCGGGAGGAGGGTCGTAATTCACCCCTCCACTTT. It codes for CASSQGREEGRNSPLHF.

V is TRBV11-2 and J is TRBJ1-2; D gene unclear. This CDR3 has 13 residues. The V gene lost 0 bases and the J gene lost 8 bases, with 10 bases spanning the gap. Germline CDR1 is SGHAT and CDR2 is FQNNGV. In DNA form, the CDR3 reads TGTGCCAGCAGCTTAGACCCCCGGCGGGGCTACACCTTC. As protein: CASSLDPRRGYTF. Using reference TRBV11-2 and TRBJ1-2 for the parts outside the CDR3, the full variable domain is EAGVAQSPRYKIIEKRQSVAFWCNPISGHATLYWYQQILGQGPKLLIQFQNNGVVDDSQLPKDRFSAERLKGVDSTLKIQPAKLEDSAVYLCASSLDPRRGYTFGSGTRLTVV.

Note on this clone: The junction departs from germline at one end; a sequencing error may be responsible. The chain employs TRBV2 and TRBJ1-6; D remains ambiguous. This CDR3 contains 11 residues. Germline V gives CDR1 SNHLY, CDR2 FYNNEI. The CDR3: CASRGETPIHF. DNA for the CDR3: TGTGCCAGCAGGGGAGAGACACCCATCCACTTT.

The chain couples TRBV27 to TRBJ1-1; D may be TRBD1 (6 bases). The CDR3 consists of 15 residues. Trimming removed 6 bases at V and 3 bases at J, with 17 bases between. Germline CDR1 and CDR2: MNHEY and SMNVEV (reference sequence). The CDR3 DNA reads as TGTGCCAGCAGGACATACAGGGACCGGGACACTGAAGCTTTCTTT. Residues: CASRTYRDRDTEAFF.

CDR3 in amino acids: CASSQTWDSARDIQYF. The CDR3 DNA reads TGTGCCAGCAGCCAAACCTGGGACAGTGCCCGGGACATTCAGTACTTC. The V gene is TRBV4-2, the J gene TRBJ2-4, with TRBD1 matching over 7 bases. The CDR3 sequence is 16 residues long. Unmatched junction bases numbered 12, after V lost 2 bases and J lost 8 bases. The V gene's germline CDR1 is LGHNA and CDR2 YNFKEQ.

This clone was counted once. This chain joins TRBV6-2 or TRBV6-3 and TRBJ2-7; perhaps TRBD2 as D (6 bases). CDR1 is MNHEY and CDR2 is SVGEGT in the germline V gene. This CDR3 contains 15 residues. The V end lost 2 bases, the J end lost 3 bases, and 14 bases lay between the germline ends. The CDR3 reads CASSYDRDSLYEQYF. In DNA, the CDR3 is TGTGCCAGCAGTTACGATCGGGACTCTCTCTACGAGCAGTACTTC.

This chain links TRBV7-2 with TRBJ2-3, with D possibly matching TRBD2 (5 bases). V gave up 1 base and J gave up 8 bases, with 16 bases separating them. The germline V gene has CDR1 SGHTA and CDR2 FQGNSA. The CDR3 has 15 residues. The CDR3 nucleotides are TGTGCCAGCAGCTTAGACAGCGGCGGTAGGGCTACGCAGTATTTT. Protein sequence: CASSLDSGGRATQYF.

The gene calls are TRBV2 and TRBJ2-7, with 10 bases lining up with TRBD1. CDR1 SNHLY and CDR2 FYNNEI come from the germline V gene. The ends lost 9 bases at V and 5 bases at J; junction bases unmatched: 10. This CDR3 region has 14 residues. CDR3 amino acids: CASTRRDRGHEQYF. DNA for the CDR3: TGTGCCAGTACTCGCCGGGACAGGGGCCACGAGCAGTACTTC.

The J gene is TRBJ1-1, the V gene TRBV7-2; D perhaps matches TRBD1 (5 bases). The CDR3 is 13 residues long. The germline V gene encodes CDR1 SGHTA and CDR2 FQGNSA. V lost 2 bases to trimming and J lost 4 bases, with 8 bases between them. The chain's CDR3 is CASSLWTRTEAFF. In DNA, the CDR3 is TGTGCCAGCAGCTTATGGACACGCACTGAAGCTTTCTTT.

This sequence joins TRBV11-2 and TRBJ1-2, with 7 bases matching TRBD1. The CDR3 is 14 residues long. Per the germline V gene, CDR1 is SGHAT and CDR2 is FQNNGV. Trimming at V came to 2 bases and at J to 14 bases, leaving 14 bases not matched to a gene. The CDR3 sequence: CASSLKGARDSRTF. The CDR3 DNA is TGTGCCAGCAGCTTAAAGGGGGCGCGGGACAGCCGGACCTTC.

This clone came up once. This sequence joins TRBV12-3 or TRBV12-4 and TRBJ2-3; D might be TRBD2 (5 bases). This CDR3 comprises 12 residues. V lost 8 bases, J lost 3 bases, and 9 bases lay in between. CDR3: CASESGTDTQYF. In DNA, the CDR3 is TGTGCCAGCGAAAGCGGAACAGATACGCAGTATTTT.

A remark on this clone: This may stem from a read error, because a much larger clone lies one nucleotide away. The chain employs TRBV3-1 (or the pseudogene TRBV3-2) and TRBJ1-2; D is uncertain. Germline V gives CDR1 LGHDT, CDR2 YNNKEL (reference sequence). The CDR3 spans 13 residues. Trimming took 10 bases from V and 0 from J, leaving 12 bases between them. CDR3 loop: CATSRASNYGYTF. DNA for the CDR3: TGTGCCACCTCGAGAGCTTCTAACTATGGCTACACCTTC.

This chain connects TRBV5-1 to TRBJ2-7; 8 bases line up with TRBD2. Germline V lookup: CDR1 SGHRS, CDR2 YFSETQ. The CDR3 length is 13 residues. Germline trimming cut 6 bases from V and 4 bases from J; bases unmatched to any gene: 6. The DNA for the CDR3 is TGCGCCAGCACCCGGGGGGGCAATTACGAGCAGTACTTC. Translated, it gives CASTRGGNYEQYF.

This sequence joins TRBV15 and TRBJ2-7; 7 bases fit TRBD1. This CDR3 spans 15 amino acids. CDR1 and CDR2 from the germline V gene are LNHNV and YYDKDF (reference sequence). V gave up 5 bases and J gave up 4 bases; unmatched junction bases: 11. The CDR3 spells CATSPMQGDVYEQYF. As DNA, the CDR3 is TGTGCCACCAGCCCCATGCAGGGGGACGTATACGAGCAGTACTTC.

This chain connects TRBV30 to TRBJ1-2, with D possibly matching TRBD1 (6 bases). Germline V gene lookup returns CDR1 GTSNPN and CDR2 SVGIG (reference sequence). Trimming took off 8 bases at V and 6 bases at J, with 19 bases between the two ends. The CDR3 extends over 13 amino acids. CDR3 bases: TGTGCCGGTTGGGGCAGGGGAAAGGATGGCTACACCTTC. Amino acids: CAGWGRGKDGYTF.